This TCR beta chain stems from a study of identical twins. In the case of this clonotype: Antigen: not known.

TCRdb re-called the 5' RACE reads through MiXCR, storing one row per CDR3 protein. The data contain under 900,000 distinct CDR3 sequences, over 15% of them seen just once; the ten biggest clones take up about an eighth. Study results and limitations: Cord blood's abundant beta clonotypes had fewer insertions, unlike memory repertoires.

These same records also appear under a second study, on T cells expressing NK-cell markers. Turning to that study: Beta-chain profiling covered CD3+CD56+NKG2C+, CD3+CD56+NKG2C- and CD3+CD56-NKG2C+ sorted subsets. NKG2C+ dominant clonotype frequencies in five or six donors were roughly 1.0-7.0% of CD8+ T cells.

The sample consisted of PBMCs. The sequence came from a woman between 18 and 29 years old in good health.

CDR3 region: CASSPSGVMNTEAFF. As DNA, the CDR3 is TGTGCCAGCAGTCCGTCGGGAGTTATGAACACTGAAGCTTTCTTT. The V gene is TRBV9, the J gene TRBJ1-1; unclear D gene. This CDR3 is built from 15 residues. Trimming removed 5 bases from V and 0 bases from J, with 14 bases in between. CDR1 and CDR2 (germline): SGDLS, YYNGEE.